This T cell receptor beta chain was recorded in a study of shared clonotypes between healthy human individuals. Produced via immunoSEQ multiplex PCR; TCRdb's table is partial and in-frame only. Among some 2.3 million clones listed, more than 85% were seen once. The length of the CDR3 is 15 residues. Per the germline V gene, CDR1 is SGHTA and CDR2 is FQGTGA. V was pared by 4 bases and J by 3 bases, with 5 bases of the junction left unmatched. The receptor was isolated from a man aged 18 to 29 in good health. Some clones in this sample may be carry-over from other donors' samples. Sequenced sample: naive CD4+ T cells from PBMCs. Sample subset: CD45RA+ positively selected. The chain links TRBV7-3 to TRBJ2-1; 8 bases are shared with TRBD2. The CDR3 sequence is CASSYAGTSYNEQFF. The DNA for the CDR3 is TGTGCCAGCAGCTACGCCGGGACTAGCTACAATGAGCAGTTCTTC.